This T cell receptor beta chain was identified during a study of cytomegalovirus exposure and HLA in healthy donors. The primer mix had 60 Vbeta and 13 Jbeta primers. Generated by immunoSEQ multiplex PCR, the TCRdb table keeps only in-frame clones and is missing some. The profile covers about 140,000 clones, with approximately 76% appearing a single time and 1.5% to 2% taken by the ten largest. The source material was PBMCs. This receptor was identified in a man between 35 and 55 years old in good health and CMV-seronegative.

The CDR3 reads CASKQGAQMVNTEAFF. CDR3 coding DNA: TGTGCCAGCAAACAGGGGGCGCAAATGGTGAACACTGAAGCTTTCTTT. The chain is built from TRBV10-3 and TRBJ1-1, with TRBD1 matching 9 bases. This CDR3 has 16 amino acids. After removal of 10 bases from V and 0 bases from J, the junction contained 12 bases not matched to a gene. CDR1 is ENHRY, CDR2 SYGVKD, per germline.